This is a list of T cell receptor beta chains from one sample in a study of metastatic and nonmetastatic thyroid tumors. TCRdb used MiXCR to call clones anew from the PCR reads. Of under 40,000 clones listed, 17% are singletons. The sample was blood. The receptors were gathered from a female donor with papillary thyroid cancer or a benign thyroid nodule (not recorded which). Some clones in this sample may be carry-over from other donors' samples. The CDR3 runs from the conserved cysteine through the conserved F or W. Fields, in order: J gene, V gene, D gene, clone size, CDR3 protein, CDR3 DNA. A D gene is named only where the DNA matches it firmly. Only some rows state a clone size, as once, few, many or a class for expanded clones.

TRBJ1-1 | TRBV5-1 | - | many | CASSILSSPATEAFF | TGCGCCAGCAGCATATTAAGTTCCCCCGCCACTGAAGCTTTCTTT
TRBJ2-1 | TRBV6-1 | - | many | CASGPLANEQFF | TGTGCCAGCGGGCCTCTAGCAAATGAGCAGTTCTTC
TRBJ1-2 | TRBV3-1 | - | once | CASNPEGFDGYTF | TGTGCCAGCAACCCTGAGGGTTTCGATGGCTACACCTTC
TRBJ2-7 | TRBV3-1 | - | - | CASSQYLARTYEQYF | TGTGCAAGCAGCCAATATTTGGCGAGAACCTACGAGCAGTACTTC
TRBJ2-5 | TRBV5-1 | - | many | CASSFNGMYQETQYF | TGCGCCAGCAGCTTTAACGGGATGTACCAAGAGACCCAGTACTTC
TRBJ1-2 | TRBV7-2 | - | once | CASSQRGGGGYAYTF | TGTGCCAGCAGCCAACGGGGAGGTGGCGGCTATGCCTACACCTTC
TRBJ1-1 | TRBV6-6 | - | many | CASSYTGLNTEAFF | TGTGCCAGCAGTTATACAGGGTTGAACACTGAAGCTTTCTTT
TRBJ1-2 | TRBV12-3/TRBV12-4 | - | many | CASRARRGAFRFYGYTF | TGTGCCAGCAGGGCTCGTCGTGGGGCTTTTAGGTTTTATGGCTACACCTTC
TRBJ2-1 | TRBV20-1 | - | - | CSPTGLGYNEQFF | TGCAGCCCCACCGGCCTAGGATACAATGAGCAGTTCTTC
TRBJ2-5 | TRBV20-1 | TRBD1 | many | CSAQDRAIGIETQYF | TGCAGTGCTCAGGACAGGGCGATTGGTATTGAGACCCAGTACTTC
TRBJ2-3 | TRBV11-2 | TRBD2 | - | CSSGGVTSTDTQYF | TGTTCCAGCGGGGGGGTAACTAGCACAGATACGCAGTATTTT
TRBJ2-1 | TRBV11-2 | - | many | CASSLVRGASYNEQFF | TGTGCCAGCAGCTTAGTACGGGGAGCATCCTACAATGAGCAGTTCTTC
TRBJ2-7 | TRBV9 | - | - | CASSAGDLGGEQYF | TGTGCCAGCAGCGCAGGCGACCTCGGTGGCGAGCAGTACTTC
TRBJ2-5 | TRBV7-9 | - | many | CASRSTWAAQETQYF | TGTGCCAGCAGGAGCACCTGGGCGGCACAAGAGACCCAGTACTTC
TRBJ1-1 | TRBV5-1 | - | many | CASSLGREGRGTEAFF | TGCGCCAGCAGCTTGGGCCGCGAAGGGAGGGGGACTGAAGCTTTCTTT
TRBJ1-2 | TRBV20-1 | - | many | CSASLFTDGYTF | TGCAGTGCTAGTTTATTTACGGATGGCTACACCTTC
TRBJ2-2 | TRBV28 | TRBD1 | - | CASGSGQAFTGELFF | TGTGCCAGCGGAAGCGGACAGGCCTTCACCGGGGAGCTGTTTTTT
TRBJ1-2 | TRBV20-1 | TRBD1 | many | CSAREPGQESYGYTF | TGCAGTGCTAGAGAGCCGGGACAGGAGAGCTATGGCTACACCTTC
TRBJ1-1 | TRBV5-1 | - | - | CSSIPGPTNTEAFF | TGCTCCAGCATCCCGGGACCGACGAACACTGAAGCTTTCTTT
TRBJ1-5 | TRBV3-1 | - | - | CASSHTGRHTVNQPQHF | TGTGCCAGCAGCCACACGGGACGCCACACGGTAAATCAGCCCCAGCATTTT
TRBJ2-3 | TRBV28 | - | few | CASSFDSSADTQYF | TGTGCCAGCAGTTTTGATTCCAGCGCAGATACGCAGTATTTT
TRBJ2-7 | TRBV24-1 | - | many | CATSGDAYEQYF | TGTGCCACCAGTGGGGATGCCTACGAGCAGTACTTC
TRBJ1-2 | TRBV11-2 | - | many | CASSSLHGGYTF | TGTGCCAGCAGCTCCCTTCATGGAGGCTACACCTTC
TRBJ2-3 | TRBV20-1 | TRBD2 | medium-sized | CSALTSGSTDTQYF | TGCAGTGCCCTGACTAGCGGGAGCACAGATACGCAGTATTTT
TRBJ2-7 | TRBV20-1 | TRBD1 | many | CSARGGQAGQYF | TGCAGTGCTAGAGGCGGACAGGCGGGGCAGTACTTC
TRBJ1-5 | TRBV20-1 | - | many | CSAIDNSNQPQHF | TGCAGTGCTATAGACAATAGCAATCAGCCCCAGCATTTT
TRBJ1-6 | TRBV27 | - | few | CASSGVGSPLHF | TGTGCCAGCTCGGGCGTCGGTTCACCCCTCCACTTT
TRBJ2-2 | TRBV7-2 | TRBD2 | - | CASILATLTSGTNTGELFF | TGTGCCAGCATCTTAGCCACATTGACTAGCGGGACCAACACCGGGGAGCTGTTTTTT
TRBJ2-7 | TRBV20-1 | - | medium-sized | CSARGDGFEQYF | TGCAGTGCTAGGGGGGATGGCTTCGAGCAGTACTTC
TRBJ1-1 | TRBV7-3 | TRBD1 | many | CASSSTGGNTEAFF | TGTGCCAGCAGCTCAACAGGGGGTAACACTGAAGCTTTCTTT
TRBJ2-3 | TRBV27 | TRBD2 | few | CASSLRPVLAGGDTQYF | TGTGCCAGCAGCCTTAGGCCGGTACTAGCGGGAGGAGATACGCAGTATTTT
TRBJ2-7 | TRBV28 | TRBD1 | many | CASRTDRASYEQYF | TGTGCCAGCAGAACGGACAGGGCCTCGTACGAGCAGTACTTC
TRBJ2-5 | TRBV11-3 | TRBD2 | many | CASSLDSSGSGETQYF | TGTGCCAGCAGCTTAGACTCTAGCGGGAGCGGAGAGACCCAGTACTTC
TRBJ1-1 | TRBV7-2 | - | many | CASSPQGRNTEAFF | TGTGCCAGCAGCCCCCAGGGAAGGAACACTGAAGCTTTCTTT
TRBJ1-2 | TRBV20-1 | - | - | CSANEQTSNYVHTF | TGCAGTGCCAATGAACAGACCTCTAACTATGTCCACACCTTC
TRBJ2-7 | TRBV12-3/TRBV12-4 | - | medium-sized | CASSLGVSYEQYF | TGTGCCAGCAGTTTGGGGGTCAGCTACGAGCAGTACTTC
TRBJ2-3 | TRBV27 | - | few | CASNRGPGTDTQYF | TGTGCCAGCAATAGAGGGCCTGGCACAGATACGCAGTATTTT